Listed below are T cell receptor beta chains from one sample, sequenced in a study of control samples from healthy donors and cancer patients. Libraries were prepared by immunoSEQ multiplex PCR; TCRdb keeps only in-frame clonotypes and omits some of them. The data contain more than 140,000 clones, roughly nine tenths of them singletons. Sequencing was carried out using blood. These receptors all stem from a man aged 18 to 35 in good health. Each CDR3 is given with its conserved first and last residue. Each record gives: J gene, V gene, clone size, D gene, CDR3 DNA, CDR3 protein. D genes are given only for firm matches. Clone size is given for some rows only: seen once, a few or many times, or a class if the clone is expanded.

J: TRBJ2-5; V: TRBV11-2; size: NA; D: TRBD2; DNA: TGTGCCAGCAGCCCAGCCGGCGGGGGAAAAGAGACCCAGTACTTC; CDR3: CASSPAGGGKETQYF
J: TRBJ2-3; V: TRBV7-9; size: few; D: NA; DNA: TGTGCCAGCAGCTTACTCGCAGATACGCAGTATTTT; CDR3: CASSLLADTQYF
J: TRBJ2-2; V: TRBV6-4; size: once; D: NA; DNA: TGTGCCAGCAGTGTACAGGGGAACACCGGGGAGCTGTTTTTT; CDR3: CASSVQGNTGELFF
J: TRBJ1-3; V: TRBV7-9; size: NA; D: TRBD1; DNA: TGTGCCAGCAGCTCTTGGACAGGCTACACATCTGGAAACACCATATATTTT; CDR3: CASSSWTGYTSGNTIYF
J: TRBJ2-7; V: TRBV30; size: NA; D: TRBD1; DNA: TGTGCCTGGAGTGTCAACAAGGACAGGGCGCAGTACTTC; CDR3: CAWSVNKDRAQYF
J: TRBJ2-7; V: TRBV4-3; size: NA; D: NA; DNA: TGCGCCAGCAGCCAAGACTGGGGGTCCTACGAGCAGTACTTC; CDR3: CASSQDWGSYEQYF
J: TRBJ2-3; V: TRBV3-1/TRBV3-2; size: once; D: TRBD2; DNA: TGTGCCAGCAGCCCCAGGGGCGGGGGGGATCGCACAGATACGCAGTATTTT; CDR3: CASSPRGGGDRTDTQYF
J: TRBJ2-2; V: TRBV7-6; size: NA; D: NA; DNA: TGTGCCAGCAGCGGACGGAGCGAGGAGCTGTTTTTT; CDR3: CASSGRSEELFF
J: TRBJ2-2; V: TRBV7-3; size: few; D: TRBD1; DNA: TGTGCCAGCAGCCTAAACCCGACAGGGACCGGGTCCGGGGAGCTGTTTTTT; CDR3: CASSLNPTGTGSGELFF
J: TRBJ2-2; V: TRBV7-3; size: NA; D: NA; DNA: TGTGCCAGCAGCCCCGTTGGATTGGGGGAGCTGTTTTTT; CDR3: CASSPVGLGELFF
J: TRBJ2-3; V: TRBV14; size: few; D: NA; DNA: TGTGCCAGCAGCCCGAGCACAGATACGCAGTATTTT; CDR3: CASSPSTDTQYF
J: TRBJ1-2; V: TRBV30; size: once; D: NA; DNA: TGTGCCTGGAGTGTACTACAGTCCTATGGCTACACTTTC; CDR3: CAWSVLQSYGYTF
J: TRBJ2-1; V: TRBV7-2; size: NA; D: NA; DNA: TGTGCCAGCAGCTTAGTAACCGGGACTCCGAGTGAGCAGTTCTTC; CDR3: CASSLVTGTPSEQFF
J: TRBJ1-1; V: TRBV7-6; size: NA; D: NA; DNA: TGTGCCAGCAGCTCCCGCACAAGGGAGGGAATGAACACTGAAGCTTTCTTT; CDR3: CASSSRTREGMNTEAFF
J: TRBJ1-2; V: TRBV6-5; size: NA; D: NA; DNA: TGTGCCAGTAAACCCCGGGACACCTATGGCTACACCTTC; CDR3: CASKPRDTYGYTF
J: TRBJ2-1; V: TRBV4-2; size: once; D: TRBD1; DNA: TGTGCCAGCAGCCGCGGGACAGGGGTTGAGCAGTTCTTC; CDR3: CASSRGTGVEQFF
J: TRBJ2-5; V: TRBV7-3; size: few; D: TRBD2; DNA: TGTGCCAGCAGCTTAATGGGCGGGGGGCCCCAAGAGACCCAGTACTTC; CDR3: CASSLMGGGPQETQYF
J: TRBJ1-3; V: TRBV29-1; size: NA; D: NA; DNA: TGCAGCGTTGAAGATTGGGGAAACACCATATATTTT; CDR3: CSVEDWGNTIYF
J: TRBJ2-1; V: TRBV25-1; size: NA; D: TRBD2; DNA: TGTGCCAGCGGCCCGGGACTAGCGAGTCAAAGTTGGAAGTTCTTC; CDR3: CASGPGLASQSWKFF
J: TRBJ1-2; V: TRBV2; size: NA; D: NA; DNA: TGTGCCAGCAGTGAATGGGGCTACACCTTC; CDR3: CASSEWGYTF
J: TRBJ2-3; V: TRBV7-6; size: NA; D: TRBD1; DNA: TGTGCCAGCACCCGAACCCCCACAGGGGCAGATACGCAGTATTTT; CDR3: CASTRTPTGADTQYF
J: TRBJ1-1; V: TRBV5-1; size: once; D: NA; DNA: TGCGCCAGCAGCTGGGTGAGGGCGGGTGACACTGAAGCTTTCTTT; CDR3: CASSWVRAGDTEAFF
J: TRBJ1-2; V: TRBV20-1; size: NA; D: NA; DNA: TGCAGTGCTCATAGAGACTATGGCTACACCTTC; CDR3: CSAHRDYGYTF
J: TRBJ1-1; V: TRBV4-1; size: once; D: NA; DNA: TGCGCCAGCAGGGCGGGGGATGGGAACACTGAAGCTTTCTTT; CDR3: CASRAGDGNTEAFF
J: TRBJ2-3; V: TRBV4-3; size: NA; D: NA; DNA: TGCGCCAGCAGCCAAGATCGTGTGGGTTCGATAGATACGCAGTATTTT; CDR3: CASSQDRVGSIDTQYF
J: TRBJ2-3; V: TRBV7-9; size: once; D: TRBD2; DNA: TGTGCCAGCAGCCCCCCGGGGGGGGAGGCCGCAGATACGCAGTATTTT; CDR3: CASSPPGGEAADTQYF
J: TRBJ2-2; V: TRBV7-3; size: NA; D: NA; DNA: TGTGCCAGCAGCTTATACCCAGGGCACGGGGAGCTGTTTTTT; CDR3: CASSLYPGHGELFF
J: TRBJ1-1; V: TRBV18; size: NA; D: NA; DNA: TGTGCCAGCTCACTCTCCCGCGGGAACACTGAAGCTTTCTTT; CDR3: CASSLSRGNTEAFF
J: TRBJ2-6; V: TRBV29-1; size: few; D: NA; DNA: TGCAGCGTTGATGGGGGTATTGGGGCCAACGTCCTGACTTTC; CDR3: CSVDGGIGANVLTF
J: TRBJ1-2; V: TRBV3-1/TRBV3-2; size: once; D: NA; DNA: TGTGCCAGCAGCCCTATCCGGGGCTATGGCTACACCTTC; CDR3: CASSPIRGYGYTF
J: TRBJ1-2; V: TRBV5-6; size: NA; D: NA; DNA: TGTGCCAGCAGCTTGGAGTGGTATGGCTACACCTTC; CDR3: CASSLEWYGYTF
J: TRBJ2-1; V: TRBV5-4; size: NA; D: TRBD2; DNA: TGTGCCAGCAGCTCCCAGATGACTAGCGGGAACAATGAGCAGTTCTTC; CDR3: CASSSQMTSGNNEQFF
J: TRBJ1-1; V: TRBV6-6; size: NA; D: NA; DNA: TGTGCCAGCAGTTACCATGGCATGGGCACTGAAGCTTTCTTT; CDR3: CASSYHGMGTEAFF
J: TRBJ1-1; V: TRBV9; size: NA; D: NA; DNA: TGTGCCAGCAGCGTAGTTCGGGGGACTGAAGCTTTCTTT; CDR3: CASSVVRGTEAFF